These T cell receptor beta chains were read from a single sample in a study of CD8 T cells in Susac syndrome. TCRdb itself ran the immunoSEQ multiplex PCR reads through MiXCR, one entry per CDR3 protein. This sample has some 100,000 distinct CDR3 sequences, with 95% found just once. The sequenced material came from CD8+ T cells from PBMCs. The source of these receptors is a human donor with Susac syndrome. Each CDR3 is given with its conserved first and last residue. A D gene is named only where the DNA matches it firmly. Rows may omit the clone size; those that give it use once, few, many or a size class.

j_gene: TRBJ2-7; v_gene: TRBV20-1; d_gene: TRBD1; abundance: .; CDR3nt: TGCAGTGCTAGCCGGGACAGCATCTCCTACGAGCAGTACTTC; CDR3aa: CSASRDSISYEQYF
j_gene: TRBJ2-1; v_gene: TRBV29-1; d_gene: .; abundance: once; CDR3nt: TGCAGCGTTGACAGAGGGATCGGATACAATGAGCAGTTCTTC; CDR3aa: CSVDRGIGYNEQFF
j_gene: TRBJ2-4; v_gene: TRBV28; d_gene: .; abundance: .; CDR3nt: TGTGCCAGCATGGGTCCTCTACTAGCCAAAAACATTCAGTACTTC; CDR3aa: CASMGPLLAKNIQYF
j_gene: TRBJ2-1; v_gene: TRBV20-1; d_gene: .; abundance: .; CDR3nt: TGCAGTGCTCCCCCGGCGGGGAGCAATGAGCAGTTCTTC; CDR3aa: CSAPPAGSNEQFF
j_gene: TRBJ1-1; v_gene: TRBV15; d_gene: .; abundance: .; CDR3nt: TGTGCCACCAGCAGAGTCCCTGGATCGGGCGGGATGAACACTGAAGCTTTCTTT; CDR3aa: CATSRVPGSGGMNTEAFF
j_gene: TRBJ2-5; v_gene: TRBV3-1; d_gene: TRBD1; abundance: .; CDR3nt: TGTGCCAGCAGCTCGAATCCCGACAGGGGAGGAGAGACCCAGTACTTC; CDR3aa: CASSSNPDRGGETQYF
j_gene: TRBJ1-1; v_gene: TRBV28; d_gene: TRBD1; abundance: .; CDR3nt: TGTGCCAGCAGAAGCCAGGGGGCGAGGGCTTTCTTT; CDR3aa: CASRSQGARAFF
j_gene: TRBJ1-2; v_gene: TRBV19; d_gene: .; abundance: .; CDR3nt: TGTGCCAGTACCCAGGCAGGGTTGGATGGCTACACCTTC; CDR3aa: CASTQAGLDGYTF
j_gene: TRBJ1-5; v_gene: TRBV7-9; d_gene: .; abundance: .; CDR3nt: TGTGCCAGCAGCTTAGGGGGCTCCCATCAGCCCCAGCATTTT; CDR3aa: CASSLGGSHQPQHF
j_gene: TRBJ1-1; v_gene: TRBV29-1; d_gene: TRBD1; abundance: once; CDR3nt: TGCAGCGTGGGGGGACAGGGGGCCTTAATGAACACTGAAGCTTTCTTT; CDR3aa: CSVGGQGALMNTEAFF
j_gene: TRBJ2-7; v_gene: TRBV7-9; d_gene: .; abundance: .; CDR3nt: TGTGCCAGCAGCTTGGATCAGGGGTCCCAGCTTTGGGAGCAGTACTTC; CDR3aa: CASSLDQGSQLWEQYF
j_gene: TRBJ2-7; v_gene: TRBV20-1; d_gene: .; abundance: .; CDR3nt: TGCAGTGGCTACGAGCAGTACTTC; CDR3aa: CSGYEQYF
j_gene: TRBJ2-2; v_gene: TRBV5-4; d_gene: .; abundance: .; CDR3nt: TGTGCCAGCAGCTTTGACAGGCATCACACCGGGGAGCTGTTTTTT; CDR3aa: CASSFDRHHTGELFF
j_gene: TRBJ2-7; v_gene: TRBV20-1; d_gene: .; abundance: .; CDR3nt: TGCAGTGCTAGACGGGGCTTAAGGACAACGAATATGGGCGAGCAGTACTTC; CDR3aa: CSARRGLRTTNMGEQYF
j_gene: TRBJ2-7; v_gene: TRBV12-3/TRBV12-4; d_gene: .; abundance: .; CDR3nt: TGTGCCAGCAGCCCGACGGTCTACGAGCAGTACTTC; CDR3aa: CASSPTVYEQYF
j_gene: TRBJ2-7; v_gene: TRBV20-1; d_gene: .; abundance: .; CDR3nt: TGCAGTGCCCCAGCGGTGGAGGATTACGAGCAGTACTTC; CDR3aa: CSAPAVEDYEQYF
j_gene: TRBJ2-5; v_gene: TRBV2; d_gene: .; abundance: .; CDR3nt: TGTGCCAGCAGCGACCGGGGGAGGGGGCAAGAGACCCAGTACTTC; CDR3aa: CASSDRGRGQETQYF
j_gene: TRBJ1-4; v_gene: TRBV29-1; d_gene: .; abundance: .; CDR3nt: TGCAGCGTTGAATCGAGGGACATTAAGGGAAAACTGTTTTTT; CDR3aa: CSVESRDIKGKLFF
j_gene: TRBJ2-3; v_gene: TRBV6-5; d_gene: TRBD1; abundance: .; CDR3nt: TGTGCCAGCAGTACATCGACAGGGGGTGCAGATACGCAGTATTTT; CDR3aa: CASSTSTGGADTQYF
j_gene: TRBJ1-2; v_gene: TRBV29-1; d_gene: .; abundance: .; CDR3nt: TGCAGCGTTGCGGGGGAATCCTATGGCTACACCTTC; CDR3aa: CSVAGESYGYTF
j_gene: TRBJ2-2; v_gene: TRBV10-2; d_gene: TRBD2; abundance: .; CDR3nt: TGCGCCAGCAGAGCCTGGGGCCTAGCGGGAGGGTCGGACACCGGGGAGCTGTTTTTT; CDR3aa: CASRAWGLAGGSDTGELFF
j_gene: TRBJ2-2; v_gene: TRBV7-9; d_gene: .; abundance: .; CDR3nt: TGTGCCAGCAGCTTAGGGACGAACACCGGGGAGCTGTTTTTT; CDR3aa: CASSLGTNTGELFF
j_gene: TRBJ1-5; v_gene: TRBV19; d_gene: .; abundance: .; CDR3nt: TGTGCCAGTAATTGGGAACATCAGCCCCAGCATTTT; CDR3aa: CASNWEHQPQHF
j_gene: TRBJ1-1; v_gene: TRBV19; d_gene: .; abundance: .; CDR3nt: TGTGCCAGTAGGTCAGGGGATGTGGACACTGAAGCTTTCTTT; CDR3aa: CASRSGDVDTEAFF
j_gene: TRBJ2-6; v_gene: TRBV25-1; d_gene: .; abundance: .; CDR3nt: TGTGCCAGCAGTTACGTGCAGGTTGTTGGGGCCAACGTCCTGACTTTC; CDR3aa: CASSYVQVVGANVLTF
j_gene: TRBJ2-1; v_gene: TRBV21-1; d_gene: .; abundance: .; CDR3nt: TGTGCCAGCACTTTCCTGACTAGTATCAATGAGCAGTTCTTC; CDR3aa: CASTFLTSINEQFF
j_gene: TRBJ2-7; v_gene: TRBV9; d_gene: TRBD1; abundance: once; CDR3nt: TGTGCCAGCAGCCCCGGGACAGTCTACTCCTACGAGCAGTACTTC; CDR3aa: CASSPGTVYSYEQYF
j_gene: TRBJ2-1; v_gene: TRBV28; d_gene: .; abundance: few; CDR3nt: TGTGCCAGCAGTTTGGGGGATGAGCAGTTCTTC; CDR3aa: CASSLGDEQFF
j_gene: TRBJ2-2; v_gene: TRBV19; d_gene: TRBD1; abundance: once; CDR3nt: TGTGCCAGTAGCCTCCAGGGGGTGAACACCGGGGAGCTGTTTTTT; CDR3aa: CASSLQGVNTGELFF
j_gene: TRBJ2-7; v_gene: TRBV3-1; d_gene: TRBD2; abundance: .; CDR3nt: TGTGCCAGCAGCATAGGACTAGCGGGGGGCATACCAACTCACGAGCAGTACTTC; CDR3aa: CASSIGLAGGIPTHEQYF
j_gene: TRBJ1-2; v_gene: TRBV6-5; d_gene: TRBD1; abundance: .; CDR3nt: TGTGCCAGCAGTTACGGGGGAAGTCGCAGGACAGGGGATGGCTACACCTTC; CDR3aa: CASSYGGSRRTGDGYTF
j_gene: TRBJ2-5; v_gene: TRBV5-6; d_gene: .; abundance: .; CDR3nt: TGTGCCAGCAGCTTGCGTACAGGGGAGACCCAGTACTTC; CDR3aa: CASSLRTGETQYF